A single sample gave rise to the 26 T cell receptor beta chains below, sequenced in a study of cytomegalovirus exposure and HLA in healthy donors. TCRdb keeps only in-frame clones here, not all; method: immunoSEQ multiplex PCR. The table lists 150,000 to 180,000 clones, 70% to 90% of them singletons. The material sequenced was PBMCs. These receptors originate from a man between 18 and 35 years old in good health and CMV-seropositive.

CDR3 coding DNA: TGTGCCAGCAGTTACCGGGACAGGAGTTCACCCCTCCACTTT. It encodes CASSYRDRSSPLHF. The J gene is TRBJ1-6, the V gene TRBV6-6; TRBD1 agrees at 8 bases. Trimming took 2 bases from V and 9 from J; bases not matched to a gene: 3. This CDR3 comprises 14 residues. Germline CDR1 reads MNHNY; CDR2 reads SVGAGI (reference sequence).

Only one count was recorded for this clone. CDR3 residues: CASSPGDRGRVIAGELFF. CDR3 bases: TGTGCCAGCAGCCCCGGGGACAGGGGTCGGGTAATCGCCGGGGAGCTGTTTTTT. The J gene is TRBJ2-2, the V gene TRBV27; 10 bases agree with TRBD1. This CDR3 has 18 residues. V lost 6 bases to trimming and J lost 6 bases; unmatched junction nucleotides: 16. Germline assignment: CDR1 MNHEY and CDR2 SMNVEV (reference sequence).

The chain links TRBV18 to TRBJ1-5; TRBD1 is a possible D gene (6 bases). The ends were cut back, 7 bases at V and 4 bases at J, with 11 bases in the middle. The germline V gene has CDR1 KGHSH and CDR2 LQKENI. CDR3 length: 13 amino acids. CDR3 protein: CASLQGLNQPQHF. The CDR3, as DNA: TGTGCCAGCTTACAGGGCCTGAATCAGCCCCAGCATTTT. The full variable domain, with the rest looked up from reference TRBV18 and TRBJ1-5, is NAGVMQNPRHLVRRRGQEARLRCSPMKGHSHVYWYRQLPEEGLKFMVYLQKENIIDESGMPKERFSAEFPKEGPSILRIQQVVRGDSAAYFCASLQGLNQPQHFGDGTRLSIL.

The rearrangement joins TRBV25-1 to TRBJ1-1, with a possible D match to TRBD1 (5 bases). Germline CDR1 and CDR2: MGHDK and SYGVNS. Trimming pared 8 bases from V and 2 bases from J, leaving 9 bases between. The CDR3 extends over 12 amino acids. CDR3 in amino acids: CASRQGNTEAFF. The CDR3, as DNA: TGTGCCAGCCGGCAGGGAAACACTGAAGCTTTCTTT.

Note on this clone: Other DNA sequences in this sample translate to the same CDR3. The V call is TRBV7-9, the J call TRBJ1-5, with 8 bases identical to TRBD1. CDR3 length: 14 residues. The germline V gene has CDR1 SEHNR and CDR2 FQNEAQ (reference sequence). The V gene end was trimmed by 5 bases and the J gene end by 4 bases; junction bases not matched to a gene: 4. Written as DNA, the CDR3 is TGTGCCAGCAGCCCTACAGGGGGAAATCAGCCCCAGCATTTT. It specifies CASSPTGGNQPQHF.

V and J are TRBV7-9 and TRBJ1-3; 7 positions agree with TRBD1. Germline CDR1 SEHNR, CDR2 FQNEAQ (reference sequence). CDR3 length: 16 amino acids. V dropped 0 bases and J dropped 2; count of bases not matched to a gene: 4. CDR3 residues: CASSLAQTGTGNTIYF. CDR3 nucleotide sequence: TGTGCCAGCAGCTTAGCCCAGACAGGGACTGGAAACACCATATATTTT.

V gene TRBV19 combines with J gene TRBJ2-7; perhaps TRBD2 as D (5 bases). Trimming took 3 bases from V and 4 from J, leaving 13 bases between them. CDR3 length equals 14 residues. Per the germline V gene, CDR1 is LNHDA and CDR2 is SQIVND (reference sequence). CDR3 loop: CASSMSGASYEQYF. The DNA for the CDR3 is TGTGCCAGTAGTATGAGCGGAGCGTCTTACGAGCAGTACTTC.

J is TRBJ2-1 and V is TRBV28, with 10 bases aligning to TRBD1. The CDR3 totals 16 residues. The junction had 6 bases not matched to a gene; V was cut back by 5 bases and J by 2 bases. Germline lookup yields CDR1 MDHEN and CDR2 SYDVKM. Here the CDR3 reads CASSTPTGGAYNEQFF. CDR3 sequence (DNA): TGTGCCAGCAGTACCCCGACAGGGGGCGCCTACAATGAGCAGTTCTTC.

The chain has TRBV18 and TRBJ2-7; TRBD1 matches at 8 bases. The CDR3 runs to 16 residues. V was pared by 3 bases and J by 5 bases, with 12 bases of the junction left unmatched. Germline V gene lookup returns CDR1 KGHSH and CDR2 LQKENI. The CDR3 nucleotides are TGTGCCAGCTCACCCCCGGACAGGGCGGCAAAGAACGAGCAGTACTTC. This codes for CASSPPDRAAKNEQYF.

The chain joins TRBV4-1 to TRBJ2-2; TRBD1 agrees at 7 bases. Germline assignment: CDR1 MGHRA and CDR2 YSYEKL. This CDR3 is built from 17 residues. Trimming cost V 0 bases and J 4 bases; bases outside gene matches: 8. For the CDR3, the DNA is TGCGCCAGCAGCCAAGATGAGGGGGCCTGGGTCACCGGGGAGCTGTTTTTT. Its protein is CASSQDEGAWVTGELFF.

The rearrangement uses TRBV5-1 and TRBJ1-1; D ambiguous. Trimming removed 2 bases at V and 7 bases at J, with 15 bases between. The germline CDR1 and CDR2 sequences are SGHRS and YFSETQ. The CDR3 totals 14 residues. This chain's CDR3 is CASSFSGESDEAFF. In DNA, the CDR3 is TGCGCCAGCAGCTTTTCCGGGGAGTCTGATGAAGCTTTCTTT.

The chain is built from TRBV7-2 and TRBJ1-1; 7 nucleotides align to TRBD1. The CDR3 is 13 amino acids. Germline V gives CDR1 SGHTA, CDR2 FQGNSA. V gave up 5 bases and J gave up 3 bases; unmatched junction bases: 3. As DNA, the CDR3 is TGTGCCAGCAGCGCGGACAGGCACACTGAAGCTTTCTTT. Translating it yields CASSADRHTEAFF. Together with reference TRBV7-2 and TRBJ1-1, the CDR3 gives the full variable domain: GAGVSQSPSNKVTEKGKDVELRCDPISGHTALYWYRQSLGQGLEFLIYFQGNSAPDKSGLPSDRFSAERTGGSVSTLTIQRTQQEDSAVYLCASSADRHTEAFFGQGTRLTVV.

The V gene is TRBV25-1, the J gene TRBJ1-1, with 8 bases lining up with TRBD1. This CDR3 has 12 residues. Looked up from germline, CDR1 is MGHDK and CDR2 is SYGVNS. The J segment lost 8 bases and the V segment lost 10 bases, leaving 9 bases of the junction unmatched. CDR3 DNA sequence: TGTGCCACCGGACAGGGTCCGATCGAAGCTTTCTTT. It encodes CATGQGPIEAFF. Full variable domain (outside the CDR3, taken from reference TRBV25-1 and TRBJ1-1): EADIYQTPRYLVIGTGKKITLECSQTMGHDKMYWYQQDPGMELHLIHYSYGVNSTEKGDLSSESTVSRIRTEHFPLTLESARPSHTSQYLCATGQGPIEAFFGQGTRLTVV.

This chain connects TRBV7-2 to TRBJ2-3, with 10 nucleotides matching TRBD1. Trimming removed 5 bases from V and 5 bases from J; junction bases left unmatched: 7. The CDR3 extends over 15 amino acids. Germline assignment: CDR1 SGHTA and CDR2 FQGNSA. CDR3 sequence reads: CASSGRQGAKDTQYF. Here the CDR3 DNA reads TGTGCCAGCAGCGGAAGACAGGGGGCGAAAGATACGCAGTATTTT.

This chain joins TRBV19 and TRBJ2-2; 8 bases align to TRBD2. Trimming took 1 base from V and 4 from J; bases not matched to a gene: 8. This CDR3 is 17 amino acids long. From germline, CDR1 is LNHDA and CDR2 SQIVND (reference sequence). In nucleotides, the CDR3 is TGTGCCAGTAGTATAGGAGCGGGGGCCGGCGGCACCGGGGAGCTGTTTTTT. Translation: CASSIGAGAGGTGELFF.

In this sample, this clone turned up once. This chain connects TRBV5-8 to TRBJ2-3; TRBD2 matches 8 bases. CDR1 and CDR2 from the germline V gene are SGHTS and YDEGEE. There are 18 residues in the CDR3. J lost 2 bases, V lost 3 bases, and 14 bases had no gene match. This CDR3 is CASSSRKAGDLYTDTQYF. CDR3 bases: TGTGCCAGCAGCTCCCGAAAAGCGGGGGACCTTTACACAGATACGCAGTATTTT. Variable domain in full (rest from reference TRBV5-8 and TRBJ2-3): EAGVTQSPTHLIKTRGQQATLRCSPISGHTSVYWYQQALGLGLQFLLWYDEGEERNRGNFPPRFSGRQFPNYSSELNVNALELEDSALYLCASSSRKAGDLYTDTQYFGPGTRLTVL.

CDR3 sequence (DNA): TGCGCCAGCAGCCTTTCACAGGGCTACGAGCAGTACTTC. Residues: CASSLSQGYEQYF. This chain links TRBV5-1 with TRBJ2-7; a possible D gene is TRBD1 (6 bases). V dropped 4 bases and J dropped 3 bases, with 11 bases sitting between them. Germline V lookup: CDR1 SGHRS, CDR2 YFSETQ. CDR3 length: 13 residues.

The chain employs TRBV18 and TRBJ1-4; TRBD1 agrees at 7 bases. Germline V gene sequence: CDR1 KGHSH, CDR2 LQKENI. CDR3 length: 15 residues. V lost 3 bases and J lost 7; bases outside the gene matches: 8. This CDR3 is CASSPPTGNVEKLFF. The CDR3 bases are TGTGCCAGCTCACCTCCGACAGGGAATGTTGAAAAACTGTTTTTT.

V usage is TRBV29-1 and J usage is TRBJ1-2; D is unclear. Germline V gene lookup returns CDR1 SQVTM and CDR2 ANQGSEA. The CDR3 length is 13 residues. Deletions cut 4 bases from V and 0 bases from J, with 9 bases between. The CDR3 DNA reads TGCAGCGTTGTGGTTACAGCTAACTATGGCTACACCTTC. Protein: CSVVVTANYGYTF.

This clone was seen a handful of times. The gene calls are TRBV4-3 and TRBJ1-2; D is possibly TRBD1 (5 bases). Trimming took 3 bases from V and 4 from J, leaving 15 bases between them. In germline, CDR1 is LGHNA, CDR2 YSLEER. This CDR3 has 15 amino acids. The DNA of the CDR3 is TGCGCCAGCAGCCAGGCGGAACGACAGAGCTATGGCTACACCTTC. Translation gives CASSQAERQSYGYTF.

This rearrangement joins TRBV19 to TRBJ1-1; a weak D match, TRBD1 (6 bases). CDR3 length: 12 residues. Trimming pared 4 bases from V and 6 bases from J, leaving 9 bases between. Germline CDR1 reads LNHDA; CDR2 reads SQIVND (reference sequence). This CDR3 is CASSSRGAEAFF. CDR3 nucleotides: TGTGCCAGTAGTAGCAGGGGAGCTGAAGCTTTCTTT. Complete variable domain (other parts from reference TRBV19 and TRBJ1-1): DGGITQSPKYLFRKEGQNVTLSCEQNLNHDAMYWYRQDPGQGLRLIYYSQIVNDFQKGDIAEGYSVSREKKESFPLTVTSAQKNPTAFYLCASSSRGAEAFFGQGTRLTVV.

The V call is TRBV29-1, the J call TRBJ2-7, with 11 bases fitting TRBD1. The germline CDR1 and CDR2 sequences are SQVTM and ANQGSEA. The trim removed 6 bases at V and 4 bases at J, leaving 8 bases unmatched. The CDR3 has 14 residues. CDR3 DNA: TGCAGCGTCTACCGGACAGGGGGCAAGTACGAGCAGTACTTC. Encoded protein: CSVYRTGGKYEQYF.

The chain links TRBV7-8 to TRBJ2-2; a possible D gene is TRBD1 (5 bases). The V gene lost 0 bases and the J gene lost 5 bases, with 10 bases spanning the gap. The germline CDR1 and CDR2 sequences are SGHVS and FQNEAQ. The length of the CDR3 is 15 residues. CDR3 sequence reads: CASSLARGGTGELFF. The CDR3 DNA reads TGTGCCAGCAGCTTAGCTAGGGGCGGAACCGGGGAGCTGTTTTTT.

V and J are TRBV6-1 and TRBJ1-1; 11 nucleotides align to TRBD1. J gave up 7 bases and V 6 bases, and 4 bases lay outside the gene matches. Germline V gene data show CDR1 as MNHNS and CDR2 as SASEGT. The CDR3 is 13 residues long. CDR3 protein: CASRDRGPDEAFF. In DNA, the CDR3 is TGTGCCAGCAGGGACAGGGGGCCGGATGAAGCTTTCTTT.

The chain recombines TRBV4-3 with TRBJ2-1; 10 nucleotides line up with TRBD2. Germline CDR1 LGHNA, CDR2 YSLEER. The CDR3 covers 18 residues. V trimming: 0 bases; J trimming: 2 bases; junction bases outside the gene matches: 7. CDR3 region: CASSQDRSSGGAYNEQFF. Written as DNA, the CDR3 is TGCGCCAGCAGCCAAGATCGGTCCAGCGGGGGGGCCTACAATGAGCAGTTCTTC.

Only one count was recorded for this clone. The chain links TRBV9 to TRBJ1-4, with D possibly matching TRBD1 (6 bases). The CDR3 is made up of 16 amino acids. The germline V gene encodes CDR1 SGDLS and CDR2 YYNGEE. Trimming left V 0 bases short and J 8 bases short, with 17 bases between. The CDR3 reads CASSVGTVPLEEKLFF. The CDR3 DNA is TGTGCCAGCAGCGTAGGGACAGTTCCGCTCGAAGAAAAACTGTTTTTT.